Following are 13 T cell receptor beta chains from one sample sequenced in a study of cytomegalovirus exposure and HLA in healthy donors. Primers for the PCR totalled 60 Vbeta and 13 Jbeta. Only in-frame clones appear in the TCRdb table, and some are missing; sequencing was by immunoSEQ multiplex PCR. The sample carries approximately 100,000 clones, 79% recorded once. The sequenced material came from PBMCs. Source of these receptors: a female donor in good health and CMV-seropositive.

The CDR3 nucleotides are TGTGCCTGGAGCACCGGGAGTCGTACCGGGGAGCTGTTTTTT. Translated, it gives CAWSTGSRTGELFF. The rearrangement joins TRBV30 to TRBJ2-2; possibly TRBD2 for D (6 bases). The V gene's germline CDR1 is GTSNPN and CDR2 SVGIG (reference sequence). This CDR3 spans 14 amino acids. Trimming took 3 bases from V and 5 from J, leaving 13 bases between them. Together with reference TRBV30 and TRBJ2-2, the CDR3 gives the full variable domain: SQTIHQWPATLVQPVGSPLSLECTVEGTSNPNLYWYRQAAGRGLQLLFYSVGIGQISSEVPQNLSASRPQDRQFILSSKKLLLSDSGFYLCAWSTGSRTGELFFGEGSRLTVL.

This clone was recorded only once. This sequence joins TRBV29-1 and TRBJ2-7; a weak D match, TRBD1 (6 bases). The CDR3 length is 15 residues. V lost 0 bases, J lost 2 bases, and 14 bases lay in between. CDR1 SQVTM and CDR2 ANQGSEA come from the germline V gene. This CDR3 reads CSVEDRKGVTYEQYF. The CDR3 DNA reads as TGCAGCGTTGAAGACCGGAAGGGGGTTACCTACGAGCAGTACTTC.

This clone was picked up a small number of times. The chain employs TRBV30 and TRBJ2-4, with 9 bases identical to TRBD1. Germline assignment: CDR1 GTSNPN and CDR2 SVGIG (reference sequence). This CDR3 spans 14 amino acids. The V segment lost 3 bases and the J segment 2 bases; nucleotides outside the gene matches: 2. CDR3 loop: CAWRNRGPKNIQYF. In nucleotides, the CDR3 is TGTGCCTGGAGGAACAGGGGGCCCAAAAACATTCAGTACTTC. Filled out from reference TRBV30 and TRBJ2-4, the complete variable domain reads SQTIHQWPATLVQPVGSPLSLECTVEGTSNPNLYWYRQAAGRGLQLLFYSVGIGQISSEVPQNLSASRPQDRQFILSSKKLLLSDSGFYLCAWRNRGPKNIQYFGAGTRLSVL.

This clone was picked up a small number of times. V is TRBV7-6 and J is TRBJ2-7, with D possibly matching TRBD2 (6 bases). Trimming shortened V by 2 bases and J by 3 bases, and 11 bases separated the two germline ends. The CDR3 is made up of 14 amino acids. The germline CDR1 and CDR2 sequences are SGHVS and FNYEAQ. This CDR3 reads CASSLSGGDYEQYF. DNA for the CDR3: TGTGCCAGCAGCTTAAGCGGAGGGGACTACGAGCAGTACTTC.

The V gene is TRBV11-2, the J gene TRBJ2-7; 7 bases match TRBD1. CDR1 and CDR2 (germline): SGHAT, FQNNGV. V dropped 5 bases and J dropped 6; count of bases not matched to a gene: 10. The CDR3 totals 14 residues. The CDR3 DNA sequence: TGTGCCAGCAGCGCGCTACAGGGGTTCGGCGAGCAGTACTTC. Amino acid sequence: CASSALQGFGEQYF.

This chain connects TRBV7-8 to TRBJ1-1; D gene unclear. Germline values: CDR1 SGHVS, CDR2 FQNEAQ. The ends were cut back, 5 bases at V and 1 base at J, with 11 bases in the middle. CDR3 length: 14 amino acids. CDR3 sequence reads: CASSPPERNTEAFF. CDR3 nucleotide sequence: TGTGCCAGCAGCCCGCCCGAGAGGAACACTGAAGCTTTCTTT.

For the CDR3, the DNA is TGTGCCAGCAGCTTGGGGGTGACAGGGACAGATACGCAGTATTTT. Residues: CASSLGVTGTDTQYF. The V call is TRBV5-5, the J call TRBJ2-3, with 7 bases lining up with TRBD1. The CDR3 is 15 amino acids. With V trimmed by 0 bases and J by 3 bases, 4 bases remained unmatched. CDR1 SGHKS and CDR2 YYEKEE come from the germline V gene (reference sequence).

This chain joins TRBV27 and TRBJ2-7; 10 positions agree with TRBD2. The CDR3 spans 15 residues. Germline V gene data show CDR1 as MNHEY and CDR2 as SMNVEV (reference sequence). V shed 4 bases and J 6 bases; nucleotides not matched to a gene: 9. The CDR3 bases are TGTGCCAGCAGTTGGGCTAGCGGGAGATGGGGCGAGCAGTACTTC. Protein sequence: CASSWASGRWGEQYF.

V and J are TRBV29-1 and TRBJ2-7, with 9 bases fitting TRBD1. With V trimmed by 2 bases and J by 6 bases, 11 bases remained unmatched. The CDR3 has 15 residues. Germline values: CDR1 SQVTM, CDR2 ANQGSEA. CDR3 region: CSVELGTGILGEQYF. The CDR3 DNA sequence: TGCAGCGTTGAACTTGGGACAGGGATCTTGGGCGAGCAGTACTTC.

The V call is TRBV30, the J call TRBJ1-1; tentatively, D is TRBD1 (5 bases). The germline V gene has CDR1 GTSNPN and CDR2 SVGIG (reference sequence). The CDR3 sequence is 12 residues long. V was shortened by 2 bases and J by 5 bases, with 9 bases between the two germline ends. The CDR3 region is CAWSSQGTEAFF. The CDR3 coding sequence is TGTGCCTGGAGTTCTCAGGGTACTGAAGCTTTCTTT.

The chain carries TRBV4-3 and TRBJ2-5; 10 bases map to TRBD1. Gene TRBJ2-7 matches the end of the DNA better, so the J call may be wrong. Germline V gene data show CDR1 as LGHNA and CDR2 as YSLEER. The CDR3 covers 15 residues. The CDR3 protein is CASSHHGTGVYEQYF. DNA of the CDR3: TGCGCCAGCAGCCATCACGGGACAGGGGTCTACGAGCAGTACTTC.

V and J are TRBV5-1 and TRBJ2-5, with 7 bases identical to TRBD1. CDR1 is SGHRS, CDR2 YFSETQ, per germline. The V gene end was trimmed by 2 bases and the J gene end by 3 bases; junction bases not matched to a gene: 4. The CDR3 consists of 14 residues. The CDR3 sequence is CASSFRDSKETQYF. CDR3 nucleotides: TGCGCCAGCAGCTTCCGGGACAGTAAAGAGACCCAGTACTTC.

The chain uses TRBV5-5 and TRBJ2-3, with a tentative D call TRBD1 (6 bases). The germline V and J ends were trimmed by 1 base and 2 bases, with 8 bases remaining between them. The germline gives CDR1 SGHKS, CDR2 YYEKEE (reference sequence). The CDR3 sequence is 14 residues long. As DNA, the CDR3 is TGTGCCAGCAGCTTGTACAGGGACACAGATACGCAGTATTTT. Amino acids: CASSLYRDTDTQYF.